The present T cell receptor beta chain was sequenced within a study of shared clonotypes between healthy human individuals. Findings of the study overall: Memory subsets had estimated richness that was generally smaller than that of naive subsets.

Per the authors' pipeline: With immunoSEQ giving junction-only sequences and no quality scores, filtering differed. Method: immunoSEQ multiplex PCR; TCRdb's copy keeps in-frame clones and lacks some. The V and J calls and the clone size are those of that table, but D and trimming were determined from the DNA. This sample has around 350,000 clones, with over 70% found just once. In the case of this clone: The antigen is unknown.

Germline loops: CDR1 SGHKS, CDR2 YYEKEE (reference sequence). V lost 5 bases, J lost 6 bases, and 18 bases lay in between. This CDR3 has 16 residues. The J gene is TRBJ1-6, the V gene TRBV5-5, with D perhaps matching TRBD1 (5 bases). The receptor's source is a man younger than 40 in good health. Source material: memory CD4+ T cells sorted from blood. This sample's subset: CD45RA-negative fraction. The CDR3 spells CASSLEGLRRNSPLHF. The CDR3 DNA sequence: TGTGCCAGCAGTCTCGAGGGGTTAAGACGTAATTCACCCCTCCACTTT.